Given below is one TCR beta chain in context. Its target is unknown. The conserved phenylalanine or tryptophan is not found at the CDR3 terminus, so this likely reflects a read error. Trimming pared 3 bases from V and 5 bases from J, leaving 11 bases between. Germline V gene lookup returns CDR1 SGDLS and CDR2 YYNGEE. The CDR3 is made up of 13 amino acids. After constant-region reverse-primer amplification, full-length variable regions underwent semi-nested PCR with Nested Universal Primer A. TCRdb analysed the 5' RACE reads with MiXCR anew, one entry per CDR3 protein. The sample lists around 9,000 distinct CDR3 sequences, about 65% occurring once. Naive CD4+ T cells were purified with Tregs depleted by CD25. Study conclusions and caveats: Tumor Treg TCRs overlapped most with tumor naive CD4+ cells. The TCR gene usage of tumor memory CD4+ T cells clustered together with blood and lymph node memory CD4+ cells and with lymph node naive CD4+ cells.

This TCR came from a female donor with breast cancer. This chain connects TRBV9 to TRBJ2-5; D possibly corresponds to TRBD2 (6 bases). Sequencing was performed on tumor-infiltrating naive CD4+ T cells sorted from the breast tumor. As for subset: naive CD4+ T cells, CD4+CD45RA+CD25-. CDR3 in DNA: TGTGCCAGCAGCGACGTTCGGGGGGAGACCCAGTACTAC. Protein: CASSDVRGETQYY.